This T cell receptor beta chain was observed in a study of T cells in Graves' hyperthyroidism and ophthalmopathy. This clonotype was observed many times. Its matching antigen is unknown. TCR beta CDR3 regions were amplified from RNA transcripts. The primer set for the first-round RT-PCR of the TCR CDR3 was HTBI. TCRdb independently ran MiXCR on the multiplex PCR reads; one entry per CDR3 protein. The sample shows roughly 380,000 distinct CDR3 sequences, roughly 19% of them seen only once. This CDR3 is 13 amino acids long. Deletions cut 5 bases from V and 5 bases from J, with 12 bases between. Study results and limitations: Ophthalmopathy was distinguished from stable hyperthyroidism by 13 V-J signatures.

The chain couples TRBV12-3 or TRBV12-4 to TRBJ1-2; D gene ambiguous. Material for sequencing was blood. This clonotype originated in a woman under 30 with Graves' hyperthyroidism. The CDR3 is CASSAVTPYGYTF. DNA for the CDR3: TGTGCCAGCAGTGCGGTCACACCATATGGCTACACCTTC.